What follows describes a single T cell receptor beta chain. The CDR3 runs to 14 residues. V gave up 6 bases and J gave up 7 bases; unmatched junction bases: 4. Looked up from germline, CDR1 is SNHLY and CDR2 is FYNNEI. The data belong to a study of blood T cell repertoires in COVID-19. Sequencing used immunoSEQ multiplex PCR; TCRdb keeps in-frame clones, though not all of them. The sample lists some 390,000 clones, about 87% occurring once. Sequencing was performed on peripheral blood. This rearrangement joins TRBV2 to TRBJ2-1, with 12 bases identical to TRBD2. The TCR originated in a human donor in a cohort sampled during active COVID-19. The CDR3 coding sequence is TGTGCCAGCAGGGGGACTAGCGGGTTTAATGAGCAGTTCTTC. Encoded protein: CASRGTSGFNEQFF.